The clone carrying this TCR beta chain was recorded at least ten times. Criteria for exclusion of patients were uncontrolled infection, other autoimmune disease, pregnancy or lactation. Germline CDR1 reads MNHNS; CDR2 reads SASEGT. The CDR3 runs to 14 residues. The junction had 11 bases not matched to a gene; V was cut back by 8 bases and J by 6 bases. These data come from a study of T cells in Graves' hyperthyroidism and ophthalmopathy. RNA transcripts provided the source from which TCR beta CDR3 regions were amplified. TCR CDR3 regions were first amplified by RT-PCR with HTBI primers. TCRdb re-called the multiplex PCR reads with MiXCR, one entry per CDR3 protein. The sample has hundreds of thousands of distinct CDR3 sequences, about a sixth seen once.

The rearrangement joins TRBV6-1 to TRBJ2-3, with 7 bases that match TRBD2. This TCR was sampled from a woman aged 25-40 years with Graves' hyperthyroidism. The material sequenced was blood. The CDR3 sequence: CASFSGYGGDTQYF. Written as DNA, the CDR3 is TGTGCCAGCTTTAGCGGGTACGGCGGGGATACGCAGTATTTT.